This T cell receptor beta chain was documented in a study of response to subunit inactivated influenza vaccine. The study's findings and limits: Each seasonal influenza vaccination recruits few new T cells, the authors suggested.

Deletions cut 1 base from V and 2 bases from J, with 23 bases between. CDR1 and CDR2 from the germline V gene are DFQATT and SNEGSKA (reference sequence). The CDR3 runs 19 residues. A remark on this clonotype: Its matching antigen is unknown.

From the RT-PCR reads, TCRdb called clonotypes with MiXCR, one entry per CDR3 protein. The sample consists of more than 400,000 distinct CDR3 sequences, over 9.5% of them appearing once. This rearrangement joins TRBV20-1 to TRBJ2-2, with D perhaps matching TRBD2 (6 bases). The sequence was obtained from a man between 45 and 60 years old who received an inactivated influenza vaccine. Here the sequenced sample was PBMCs from blood, taken 45 days after vaccination. CDR3 in amino acids: CSARGLVAGRPANTGELFF. For the CDR3, the DNA is TGCAGTGCTAGAGGACTAGTGGCGGGAAGGCCTGCAAACACCGGGGAGCTGTTTTTT.